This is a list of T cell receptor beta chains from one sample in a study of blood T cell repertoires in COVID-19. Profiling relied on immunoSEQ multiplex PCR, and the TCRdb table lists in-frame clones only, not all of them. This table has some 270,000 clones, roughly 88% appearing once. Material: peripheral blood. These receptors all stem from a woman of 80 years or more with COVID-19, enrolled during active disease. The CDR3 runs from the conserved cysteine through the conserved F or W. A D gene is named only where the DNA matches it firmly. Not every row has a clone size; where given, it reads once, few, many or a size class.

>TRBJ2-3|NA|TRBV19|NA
CASSIARRDADTQYF
TGTGCCAGTAGTATAGCGCGGAGGGACGCAGATACGCAGTATTTT
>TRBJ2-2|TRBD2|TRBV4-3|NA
CASSKELAGGPNTGELFF
TGCGCCAGCAGCAAAGAACTAGCGGGGGGACCGAACACCGGGGAGCTGTTTTTT
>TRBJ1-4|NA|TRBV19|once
CASRGEVFANEKLFF
TGTGCCAGCAGGGGTGAAGTTTTCGCTAATGAAAAACTGTTTTTT
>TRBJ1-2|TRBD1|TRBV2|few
CASRPQGAGGYTF
TGTGCCAGCAGGCCACAGGGGGCGGGTGGCTACACCTTC
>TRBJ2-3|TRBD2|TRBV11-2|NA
CASSSGGAGVSDTQYF
TGTGCCAGCAGCTCCGGGGGGGCAGGGGTCTCAGATACGCAGTATTTT
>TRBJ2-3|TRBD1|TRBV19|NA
CASSYQGAADTQYF
TGTGCCAGTAGCTACCAGGGGGCCGCAGATACGCAGTATTTT
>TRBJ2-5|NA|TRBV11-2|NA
CASSQVQGAVRGATQYF
TGTGCCAGCAGCCAAGTACAGGGTGCGGTTCGGGGAGCGACCCAGTACTTC
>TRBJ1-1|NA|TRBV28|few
CASGSRVMNTEAFF
TGTGCCAGCGGTTCGAGGGTTATGAACACTGAAGCTTTCTTT
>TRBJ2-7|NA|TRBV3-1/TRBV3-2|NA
CASSQDLSGVEQYF
TGTGCCAGCAGCCAAGATCTATCAGGGGTGGAGCAGTACTTC
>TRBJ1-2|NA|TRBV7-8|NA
CASSLGTANYGYTF
TGTGCCAGCAGCTTAGGGACAGCCAACTATGGCTACACCTTC
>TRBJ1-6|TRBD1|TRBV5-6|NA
CASSFGSGGGNSPLHF
TGTGCCAGCAGCTTTGGGTCAGGGGGAGGTAATTCACCCCTCCACTTT
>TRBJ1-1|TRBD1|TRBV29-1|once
CSAGQGGTEAFF
TGCAGCGCCGGACAGGGAGGCACTGAAGCTTTCTTT
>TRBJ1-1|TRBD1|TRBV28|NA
CASSLPGQGGGRNTEAFF
TGTGCCAGCAGTTTACCGGGACAGGGGGGAGGTAGGAACACTGAAGCTTTCTTT
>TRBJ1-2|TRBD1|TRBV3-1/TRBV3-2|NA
CASSQVQGARGYTF
TGTGCCAGCAGCCAAGTACAGGGGGCGCGTGGCTACACCTTC
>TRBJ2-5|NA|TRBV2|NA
CASSKLGPETQYF
TGTGCCAGCAGCAAACTGGGGCCAGAGACCCAGTACTTC
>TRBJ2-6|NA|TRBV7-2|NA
CASSLVQGDSGANVLTF
TGTGCCAGCAGCTTAGTTCAGGGCGACTCTGGGGCCAACGTCCTGACTTTC
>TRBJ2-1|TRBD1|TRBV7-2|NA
CASSLKTGAGEQFF
TGTGCCAGCAGCTTAAAGACAGGGGCGGGTGAGCAGTTCTTC
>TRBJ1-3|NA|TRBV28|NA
CASKPTGSGNTIYF
TGTGCCAGCAAACCCACCGGGAGCGGAAACACCATATATTTT
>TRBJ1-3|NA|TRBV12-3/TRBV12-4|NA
CASSLGPDITIYF
TGTGCCAGCAGTTTGGGGCCAGACATCACCATATATTTT
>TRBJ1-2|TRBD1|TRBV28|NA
CASRTISRDSNYGYTF
TGTGCCAGCAGAACAATCTCCCGGGACAGTAACTATGGCTACACCTTC
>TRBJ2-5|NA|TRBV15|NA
CATGLGGGGMETQYF
TGTGCCACCGGGCTTGGGGGTGGGGGCATGGAGACCCAGTACTTC
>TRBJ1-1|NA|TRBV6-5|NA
CASSRVKLGGLEAFF
TGTGCCAGCAGTAGAGTTAAGTTGGGGGGGTTGGAAGCTTTCTTT
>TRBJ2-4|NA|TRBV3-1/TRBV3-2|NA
CASSQQEKLEGDIQYF
TGTGCCAGCAGCCAGCAGGAAAAACTAGAGGGGGACATTCAGTACTTC
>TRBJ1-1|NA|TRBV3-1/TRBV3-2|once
CASSQLGGTEAFF
TGTGCCAGCAGCCAGCTAGGAGGAACTGAAGCTTTCTTT
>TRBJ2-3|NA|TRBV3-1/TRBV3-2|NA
CASSRSGIAENTQYF
TGTGCCAGCAGCCGATCCGGGATCGCCGAAAATACGCAGTATTTT
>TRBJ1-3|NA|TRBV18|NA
CASSPIIGQPADTIYF
TGTGCCAGCTCACCAATTATCGGACAGCCGGCAGACACCATATATTTT
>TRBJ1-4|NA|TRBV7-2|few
CASSKTGSQEKLFF
TGTGCCAGCAGCAAAACGGGGTCTCAGGAAAAACTGTTTTTT
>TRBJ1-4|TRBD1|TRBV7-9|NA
CASSYWTGTNEKLFF
TGTGCCAGCAGCTACTGGACAGGGACTAATGAAAAACTGTTTTTT
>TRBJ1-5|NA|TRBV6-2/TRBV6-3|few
CASSYGASNQPQHF
TGTGCCAGCAGTTACGGGGCTAGCAATCAGCCCCAGCATTTT
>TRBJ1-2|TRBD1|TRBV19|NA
CASSVYQGAMDGYTF
TGTGCCAGTAGTGTCTACCAGGGGGCAATGGATGGCTACACCTTC
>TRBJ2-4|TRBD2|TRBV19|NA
CASSIETLAGDQYF
TGTGCCAGTAGTATAGAAACCCTAGCGGGGGATCAGTACTTC
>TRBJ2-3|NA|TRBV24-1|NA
CATSDTGRWQYF
TGTGCCACCAGTGATACAGGCCGGTGGCAGTATTTT
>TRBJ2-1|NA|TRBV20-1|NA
CSASTGNSYNEQFF
TGCAGTGCTAGTACGGGGAACTCCTACAATGAGCAGTTCTTC
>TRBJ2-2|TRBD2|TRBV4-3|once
CASSQGAGGTGELFF
TGCGCCAGCAGCCAAGGAGCGGGGGGGACCGGGGAGCTGTTTTTT
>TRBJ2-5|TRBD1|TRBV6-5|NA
CASSWTGEGGKTQYF
TGTGCCAGCAGTTGGACAGGGGAAGGGGGGAAGACCCAGTACTTC
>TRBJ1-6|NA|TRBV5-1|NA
CASSLGSGGTTSFNSPLHF
TGCGCCAGCAGCTTGGGTTCGGGGGGCACTACGTCTTTTAATTCACCCCTCCACTTT
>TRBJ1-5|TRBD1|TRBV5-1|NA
CASSLYQGVEPQHF
TGCGCCAGCAGCTTGTACCAGGGGGTTGAGCCCCAGCATTTT
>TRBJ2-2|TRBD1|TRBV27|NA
CASRRGQGARNTGELFF
TGTGCCAGCAGGCGGGGACAGGGGGCGCGAAATACCGGGGAGCTGTTTTTT
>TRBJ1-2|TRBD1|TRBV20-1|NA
CSASGQDVNYGYTF
TGCAGTGCTAGTGGACAGGACGTTAACTATGGCTACACCTTC
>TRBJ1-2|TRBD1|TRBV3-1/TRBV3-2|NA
CASSQRDRGGGYTF
TGTGCCAGCAGCCAACGCGACAGGGGAGGCGGCTACACCTTC
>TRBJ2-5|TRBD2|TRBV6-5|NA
CASSYSHSGGRETQYF
TGTGCCAGCAGTTACTCCCATAGCGGGGGGCGAGAGACCCAGTACTTC
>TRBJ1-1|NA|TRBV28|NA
CASSLAYRGAFF
TGTGCCAGCAGTTTAGCCTACAGAGGGGCTTTCTTT
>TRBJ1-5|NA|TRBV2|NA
CASSSRRNQPQHF
TGTGCCAGCAGTAGCCGAAGAAATCAGCCCCAGCATTTT
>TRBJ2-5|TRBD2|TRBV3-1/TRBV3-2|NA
CASSQGLAGGETQYF
TGTGCCAGCAGCCAAGGGCTAGCGGGGGGTGAGACCCAGTACTTC
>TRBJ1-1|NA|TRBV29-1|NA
CSVRRGDTEAFF
TGCAGCGTAAGGCGGGGTGACACTGAAGCTTTCTTT
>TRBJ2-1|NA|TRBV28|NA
CASSSLLATSREQFF
TGTGCCAGCAGTTCCCTTCTAGCCACGTCTCGTGAGCAGTTCTTC
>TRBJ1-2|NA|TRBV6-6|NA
CASYPAEANYGYTF
TGTGCCAGCTACCCCGCAGAAGCTAACTATGGCTACACCTTC